The clone carrying this T cell receptor (beta chain) was seen just once. This record comes from a study of T cell responses to AZD1222 COVID-19 vaccine. This table comes from immunoSEQ multiplex PCR, and its TCRdb copy is limited to in-frame clones, with some not included. The table has about 150,000 clones, roughly 90% seen once. The ends were cut back, 3 bases at V and 3 bases at J, with 14 bases in the middle. The CDR3 consists of 15 residues. CDR1 MDHEN and CDR2 SYDVKM come from the germline V gene. Sequenced here: peripheral blood, sampled 28 days after the second AZD1222 dose. This TCR came from an adult who received the AZD1222 COVID-19 vaccine. This chain connects TRBV28 to TRBJ1-1; maybe TRBD1 (6 bases). CDR3 DNA sequence: TGTGCCAGCAGTTTCGGGGGAGGGGGTCACACTGAAGCTTTCTTT. Amino acids: CASSFGGGGHTEAFF. Full variable domain (missing parts from reference TRBV28 and TRBJ1-1): DVKVTQSSRYLVKRTGEKVFLECVQDMDHENMFWYRQDPGLGLRLIYFSYDVKMKEKGDIPEGYSVSREKKERFSLILESASTNQTSMYLCASSFGGGGHTEAFFGQGTRLTVV.